Following are 12 T cell receptor beta chains from one sample sequenced in a study of beta chain features in type 1 diabetes. Expressed TCRB transcripts were sequenced because the entire RNA isolate underwent reverse transcription. Profiled with immunoSEQ multiplex PCR; TCRdb holds only in-frame clones, not every one. Of over 650,000 clones detected, more than 13% appear once; the ten largest clones hold 0.035% to 0.04%. Findings and caveats of the study: Type 1 diabetes patients had moderately but significantly shorter TCRB CDR3s in all four CD4+ subsets.

Antigen specificity for these receptors is unknown. The sequenced material came from naive CD4+ T cells from blood. These receptors were taken from a man aged 18 to 29 with type 1 diabetes.

As concerns this clone: Other DNA sequences in the same sample also yield this CDR3. V gene TRBV7-9 combines with J gene TRBJ2-7; possible D gene TRBD2, 5 bases. Trimming stripped 4 bases from V and 0 bases from J, with 10 bases between. The germline CDR1 and CDR2 sequences are SEHNR and FQNEAQ (reference sequence). This CDR3 spans 14 amino acids. DNA of the CDR3: TGTGCCAGCAGCTCGTCCGGGATCTCCTACGAGCAGTACTTC. This sequence encodes CASSSSGISYEQYF.

The V and J genes are TRBV11-2 and TRBJ2-7; maybe TRBD2 (6 bases). The CDR3 is 13 amino acids. Germline CDR1 and CDR2: SGHAT and FQNNGV. The ends were cut back, 5 bases at V and 7 bases at J, with 15 bases in the middle. The CDR3 DNA sequence: TGTGCCAGCAGCGGCGGGACTCTGGAAGAGCAGTACTTC. It encodes CASSGGTLEEQYF.

This sequence joins TRBV7-2 and TRBJ2-3, with 10 nucleotides matching TRBD2. Germline CDR1 is SGHTA and CDR2 is FQGNSA. Germline trimming cut 2 bases from V and 4 bases from J; bases unmatched to any gene: 9. This CDR3 is built from 17 residues. CDR3 in amino acids: CASSLYREAGGPDTQYF. CDR3 sequence (DNA): TGTGCCAGCAGCTTATATAGGGAAGCGGGGGGGCCAGATACGCAGTATTTT.

This clone was counted only a few times. The chain employs TRBV5-4 and TRBJ2-3; D might be TRBD2 (5 bases). V lost 0 bases and J 1 base, leaving 9 bases between the germline ends. Germline CDR1 is SGHNT and CDR2 is YYREEE (reference sequence). The CDR3 spans 15 residues. The chain's CDR3 is CASSLGGSGTDTQYF. CDR3 nucleotide sequence: TGTGCCAGCAGCTTGGGAGGGTCTGGCACAGATACGCAGTATTTT.

This sequence joins TRBV9 and TRBJ2-1; the match to TRBD2 covers 11 bases. Germline CDR1 is SGDLS and CDR2 is YYNGEE. V shed 1 base, J shed 4 bases, and the junction held 1 base outside the gene matches. The CDR3 is 15 amino acids. CDR3 amino acids: CASSVPSGGYNEQFF. Written as DNA, the CDR3 is TGTGCCAGCAGCGTACCTAGCGGGGGGTACAATGAGCAGTTCTTC.

The chain links TRBV28 to TRBJ2-7; 7 positions match TRBD1. This CDR3 comprises 14 residues. V was pared by 10 bases and J by 6 bases, with 15 bases of the junction left unmatched. The germline CDR1 and CDR2 sequences are MDHEN and SYDVKM. CDR3: CATTASTGNSEQYF. Written as DNA, the CDR3 is TGTGCCACCACCGCTTCGACAGGGAACTCCGAGCAGTACTTC.

V is TRBV20-1 and J is TRBJ2-7; D ambiguous. This CDR3 is 11 amino acids long. CDR1 is DFQATT, CDR2 SNEGSKA, per germline (reference sequence). V was clipped by 6 bases and J by 3 bases, with 9 bases between them. The CDR3 protein is CSAQADYEQYF. CDR3 bases: TGCAGTGCCCAAGCCGACTACGAGCAGTACTTC.

The V gene is TRBV5-4, the J gene TRBJ2-2, with 7 bases lining up with TRBD1. This CDR3 spans 17 amino acids. The V gene's germline CDR1 is SGHNT and CDR2 YYREEE (reference sequence). V lost 4 bases and J lost 5; bases outside the gene matches: 14. The CDR3 nucleotides read TGTGCCAGCAGCCCCTCACTGGACCAGGGGGTGACCGGGGAGCTGTTTTTT. The encoded protein is CASSPSLDQGVTGELFF.

This clone has only a few counts. The chain recombines TRBV15 with TRBJ2-1, with 7 nucleotides matching TRBD2. The germline V gene encodes CDR1 LNHNV and CDR2 YYDKDF (reference sequence). CDR3 size: 16 residues. V gave up 3 bases and J gave up 9 bases; unmatched junction bases: 14. The CDR3 DNA is TGTGCCACCAGCAGTGCCCCAGCGGGGAGGCCGGGTGAGCAGTTCTTC. This encodes CATSSAPAGRPGEQFF.

This clone was counted between two and nine times. V and J are TRBV28 and TRBJ1-4; possibly TRBD1 for D (5 bases). The CDR3 is 13 residues long. Deletions cut 4 bases from V and 5 bases from J, with 8 bases between. Germline assignment: CDR1 MDHEN and CDR2 SYDVKM. CDR3 amino acids: CASSWGPNEKLFF. In nucleotides, the CDR3 is TGTGCCAGCAGTTGGGGACCAAATGAAAAACTGTTTTTT.

Only a few counts were recorded for this clone. The V and J genes are TRBV28 and TRBJ1-2; D not resolved. CDR1 and CDR2 (germline): MDHEN, SYDVKM. The germline V and J ends were trimmed by 1 base and 4 bases, with 16 bases remaining between them. This CDR3 contains 16 residues. The CDR3 sequence: CASSLSLGQLGYGYTF. The DNA of the CDR3 is TGTGCCAGCAGTTTATCCCTTGGGCAGTTAGGCTATGGCTACACCTTC.

CDR3 nucleotide sequence: TGTGCCAGCAGTTTGTACGGGATCTATGGCTACACCTTC. Translated, it gives CASSLYGIYGYTF. This chain connects TRBV28 to TRBJ1-2; unclear D gene. Germline CDR1 MDHEN, CDR2 SYDVKM. The V end was cut by 3 bases, the J end by 4 bases, with 9 bases between. The CDR3 runs 13 residues.